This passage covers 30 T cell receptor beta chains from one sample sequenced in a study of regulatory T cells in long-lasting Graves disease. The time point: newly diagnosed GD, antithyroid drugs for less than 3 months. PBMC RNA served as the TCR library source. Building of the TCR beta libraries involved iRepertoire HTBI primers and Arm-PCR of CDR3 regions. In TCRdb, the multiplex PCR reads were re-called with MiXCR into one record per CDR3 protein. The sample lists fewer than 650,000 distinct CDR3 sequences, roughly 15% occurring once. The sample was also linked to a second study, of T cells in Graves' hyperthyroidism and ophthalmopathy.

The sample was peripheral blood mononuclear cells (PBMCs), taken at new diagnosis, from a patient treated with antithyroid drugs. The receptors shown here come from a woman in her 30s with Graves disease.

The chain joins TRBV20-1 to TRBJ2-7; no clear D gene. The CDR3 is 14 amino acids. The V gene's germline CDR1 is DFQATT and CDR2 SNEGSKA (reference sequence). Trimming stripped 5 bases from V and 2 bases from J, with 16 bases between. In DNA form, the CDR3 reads TGCAGTGCTCCGTTACTTTTAGGTCCCTACGAGCAGTACTTC. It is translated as CSAPLLLGPYEQYF.

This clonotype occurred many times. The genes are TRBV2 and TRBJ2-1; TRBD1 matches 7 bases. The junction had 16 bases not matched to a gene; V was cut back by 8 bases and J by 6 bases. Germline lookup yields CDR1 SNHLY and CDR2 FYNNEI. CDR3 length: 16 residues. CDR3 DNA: TGTGCCAGCGGGGTTTCTGGGACAGTGGACTCCAATGAGCAGTTCTTC. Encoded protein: CASGVSGTVDSNEQFF. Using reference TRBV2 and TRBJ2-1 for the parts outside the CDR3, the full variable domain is EPEVTQTPSHQVTQMGQEVILRCVPISNHLYFYWYRQILGQKVEFLVSFYNNEISEKSEIFDDQFSVERPDGSNFTLKIRSTKLEDSAMYFCASGVSGTVDSNEQFFGPGTRLTVL.

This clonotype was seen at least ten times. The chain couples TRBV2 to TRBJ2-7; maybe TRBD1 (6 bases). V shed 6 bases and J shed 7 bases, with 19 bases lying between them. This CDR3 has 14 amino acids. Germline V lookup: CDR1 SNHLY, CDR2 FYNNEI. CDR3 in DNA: TGTGCCAGCAGCGCCCATAGGACAGCAAGTGAGCAGTACTTC. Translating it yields CASSAHRTASEQYF.

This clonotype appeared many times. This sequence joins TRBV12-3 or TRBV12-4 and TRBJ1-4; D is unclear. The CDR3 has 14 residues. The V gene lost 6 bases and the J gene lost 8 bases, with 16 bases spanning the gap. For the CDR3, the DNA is TGTGCCAGCAGCCGCGATTGGGTGGGGGAAAAACTGTTTTTT. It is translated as CASSRDWVGEKLFF.

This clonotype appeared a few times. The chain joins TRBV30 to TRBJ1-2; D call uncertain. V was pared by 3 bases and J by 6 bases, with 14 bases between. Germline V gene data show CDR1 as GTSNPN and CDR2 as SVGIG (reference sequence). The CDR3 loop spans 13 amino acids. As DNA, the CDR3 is TGTGCCTGGAGCCTCATTTCCAGAGATGGCTACACCTTC. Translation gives CAWSLISRDGYTF.

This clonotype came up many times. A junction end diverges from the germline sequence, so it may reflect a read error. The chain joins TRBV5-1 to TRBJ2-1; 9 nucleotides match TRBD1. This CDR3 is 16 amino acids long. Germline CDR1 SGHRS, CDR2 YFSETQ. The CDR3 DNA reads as TGTGCCAGCAGCTTAGGCAGACAGGGGGGTTTCAATGAGCAGTTCTTC. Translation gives CASSLGRQGGFNEQFF.

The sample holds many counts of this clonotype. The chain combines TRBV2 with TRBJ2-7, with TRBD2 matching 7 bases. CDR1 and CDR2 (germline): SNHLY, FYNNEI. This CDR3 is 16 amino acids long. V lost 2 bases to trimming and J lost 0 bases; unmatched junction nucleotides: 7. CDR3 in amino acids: CASSESLAGPSYEQYF. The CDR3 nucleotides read TGTGCCAGCAGTGAATCCTTAGCGGGTCCCTCCTACGAGCAGTACTTC.

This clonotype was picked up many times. CDR3 coding DNA: TGTGCCACCAGCAGGACATCCACCGGGGAGCTGTTTTTT. It yields the protein CATSRTSTGELFF. The chain joins TRBV24-1 to TRBJ2-2; possibly TRBD1 for D (5 bases). Trimming pared 7 bases from V and 4 bases from J, leaving 9 bases between. The CDR3 length is 13 residues. The germline V gene has CDR1 KGHDR and CDR2 SFDVKD.

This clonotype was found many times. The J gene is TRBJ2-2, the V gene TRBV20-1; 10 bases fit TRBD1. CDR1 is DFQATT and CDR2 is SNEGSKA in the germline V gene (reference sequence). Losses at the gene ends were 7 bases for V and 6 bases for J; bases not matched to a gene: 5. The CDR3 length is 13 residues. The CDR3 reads CSVPGQGSGELFF. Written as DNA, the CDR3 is TGCAGTGTACCGGGACAGGGGTCCGGGGAGCTGTTTTTT.

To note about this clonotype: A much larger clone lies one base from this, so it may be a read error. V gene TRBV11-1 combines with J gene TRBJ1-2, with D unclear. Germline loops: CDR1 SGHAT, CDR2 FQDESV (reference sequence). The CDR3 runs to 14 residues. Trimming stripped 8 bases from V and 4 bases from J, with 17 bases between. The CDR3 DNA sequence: TGTGCCAGCGGCCGTACCACGGTGGGCTATGGCTACACCTTC. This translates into CASGRTTVGYGYTF.

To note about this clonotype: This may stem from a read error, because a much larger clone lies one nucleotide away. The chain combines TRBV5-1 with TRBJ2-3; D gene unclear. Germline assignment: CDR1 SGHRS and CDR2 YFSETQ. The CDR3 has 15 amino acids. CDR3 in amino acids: CASSLGLPNTDAQYF. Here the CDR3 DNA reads TGCGCCAGCAGCTTGGGGCTACCAAACACAGATGCGCAGTATTTT.

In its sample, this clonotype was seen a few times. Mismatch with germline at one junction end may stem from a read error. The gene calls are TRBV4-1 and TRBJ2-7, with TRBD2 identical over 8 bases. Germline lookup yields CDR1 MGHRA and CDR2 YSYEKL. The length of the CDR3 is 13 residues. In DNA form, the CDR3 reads TGTGCCAGCAGCCAAGTTCTAGCGGGCGAGCAGTACTTC. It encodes CASSQVLAGEQYF.

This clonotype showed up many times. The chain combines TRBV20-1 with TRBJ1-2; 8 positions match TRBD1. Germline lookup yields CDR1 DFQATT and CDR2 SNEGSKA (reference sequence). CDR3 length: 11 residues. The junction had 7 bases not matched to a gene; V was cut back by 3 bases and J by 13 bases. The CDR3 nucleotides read TGCAGTGCTAGGTGGGACAGGCCCATCACCTTC. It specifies CSARWDRPITF.

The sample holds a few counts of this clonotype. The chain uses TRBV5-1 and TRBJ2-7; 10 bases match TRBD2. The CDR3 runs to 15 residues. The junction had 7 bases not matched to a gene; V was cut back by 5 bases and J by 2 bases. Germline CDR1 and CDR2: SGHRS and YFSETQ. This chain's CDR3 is CASRRASGSPYEQYF. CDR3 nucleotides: TGCGCCAGCAGAAGGGCTAGCGGGAGCCCCTACGAGCAGTACTTC. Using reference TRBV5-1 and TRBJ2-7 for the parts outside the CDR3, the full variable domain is KAGVTQTPRYLIKTRGQQVTLSCSPISGHRSVSWYQQTPGQGLQFLFEYFSETQRNKGNFPGRFSGRQFSNSRSEMNVSTLELGDSALYLCASRRASGSPYEQYFGPGTRLTVT.

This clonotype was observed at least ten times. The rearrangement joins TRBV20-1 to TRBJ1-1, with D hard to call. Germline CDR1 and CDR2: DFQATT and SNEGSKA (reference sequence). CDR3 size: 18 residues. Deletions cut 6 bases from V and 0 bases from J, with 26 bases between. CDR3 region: CSARLPDLTIWVNTEAFF. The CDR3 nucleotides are TGCAGTGCCAGGCTGCCGGACTTGACTATTTGGGTGAACACTGAAGCTTTCTTT.

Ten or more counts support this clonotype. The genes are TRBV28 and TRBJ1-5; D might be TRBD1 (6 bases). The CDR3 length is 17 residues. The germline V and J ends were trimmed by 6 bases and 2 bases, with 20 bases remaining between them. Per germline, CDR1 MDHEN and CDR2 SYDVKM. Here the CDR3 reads CASSLTRGPFGNQPQHF. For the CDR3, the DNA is TGTGCCAGCAGCTTGACCAGGGGCCCCTTCGGCAATCAGCCCCAGCATTTT. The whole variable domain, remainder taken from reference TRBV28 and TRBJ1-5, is DVKVTQSSRYLVKRTGEKVFLECVQDMDHENMFWYRQDPGLGLRLIYFSYDVKMKEKGDIPEGYSVSREKKERFSLILESASTNQTSMYLCASSLTRGPFGNQPQHFGDGTRLSIL.

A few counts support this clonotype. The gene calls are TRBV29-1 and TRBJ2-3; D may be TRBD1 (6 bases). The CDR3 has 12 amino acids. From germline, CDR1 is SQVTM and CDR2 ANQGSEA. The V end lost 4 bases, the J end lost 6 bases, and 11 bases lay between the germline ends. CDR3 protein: CSVGTAGDTQYF. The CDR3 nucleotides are TGCAGCGTTGGGACAGCTGGGGATACGCAGTATTTT.

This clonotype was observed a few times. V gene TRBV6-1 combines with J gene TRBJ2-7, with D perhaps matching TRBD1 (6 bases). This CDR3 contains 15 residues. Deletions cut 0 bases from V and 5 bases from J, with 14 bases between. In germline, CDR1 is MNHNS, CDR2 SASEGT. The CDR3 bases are TGTGCCAGCAGTGAAGCGCCGGCAGGGGCCCACGAGCAGTACTTC. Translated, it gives CASSEAPAGAHEQYF.

The CDR3 here is CASSTLTIITGRKTGELFF. The CDR3 DNA follows: TGTGCCAGCAGCACCCTTACTATCATCACAGGGCGGAAGACCGGGGAGCTGTTTTTT. The chain combines TRBV7-2 with TRBJ2-2; possibly TRBD1 for D (6 bases). The CDR3 totals 19 residues. Germline V lookup: CDR1 SGHTA, CDR2 FQGNSA. The V end lost 5 bases, the J end lost 5 bases, and 27 bases lay between the germline ends.

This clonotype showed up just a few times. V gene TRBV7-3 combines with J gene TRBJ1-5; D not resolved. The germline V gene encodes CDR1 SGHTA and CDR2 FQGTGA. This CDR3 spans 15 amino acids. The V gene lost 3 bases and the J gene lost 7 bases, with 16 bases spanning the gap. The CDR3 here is CASSFQDALLQPQHF. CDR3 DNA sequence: TGTGCCAGCAGCTTCCAGGATGCCTTATTGCAGCCCCAGCATTTT.

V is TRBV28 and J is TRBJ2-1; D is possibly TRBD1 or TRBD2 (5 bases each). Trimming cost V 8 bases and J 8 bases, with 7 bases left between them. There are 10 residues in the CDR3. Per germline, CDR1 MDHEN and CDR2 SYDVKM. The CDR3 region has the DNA TGTGCCAGCGGGGGACATGAGCAGTTCTTC. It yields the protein CASGGHEQFF. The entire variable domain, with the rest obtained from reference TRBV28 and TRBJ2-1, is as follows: DVKVTQSSRYLVKRTGEKVFLECVQDMDHENMFWYRQDPGLGLRLIYFSYDVKMKEKGDIPEGYSVSREKKERFSLILESASTNQTSMYLCASGGHEQFFGPGTRLTVL.

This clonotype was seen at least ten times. CDR3 coding DNA: TGTGCCTGGTCGACTGTGGATACGCAGTATTTT. Translated: CAWSTVDTQYF. The chain joins TRBV30 to TRBJ2-3; no definite D call. Deletions cut 5 bases from V and 6 bases from J, with 9 bases between. The germline CDR1 and CDR2 sequences are GTSNPN and SVGIG (reference sequence). The CDR3 has 11 residues.

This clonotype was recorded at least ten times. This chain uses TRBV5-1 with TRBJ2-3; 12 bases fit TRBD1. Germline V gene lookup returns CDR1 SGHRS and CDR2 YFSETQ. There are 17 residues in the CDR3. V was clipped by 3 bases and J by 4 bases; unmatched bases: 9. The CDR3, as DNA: TGCGCCAGCAGCTCTCGACCCGGGACAGGGGGCGCAGATACGCAGTATTTT. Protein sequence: CASSSRPGTGGADTQYF.

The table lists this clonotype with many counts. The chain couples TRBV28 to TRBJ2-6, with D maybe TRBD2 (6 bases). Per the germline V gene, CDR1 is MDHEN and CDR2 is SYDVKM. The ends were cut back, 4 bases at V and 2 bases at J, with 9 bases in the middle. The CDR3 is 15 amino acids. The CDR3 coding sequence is TGTGCCAGCAGTTCGGGACTGGCTGGGGCCAACGTCCTGACTTTC. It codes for CASSSGLAGANVLTF.

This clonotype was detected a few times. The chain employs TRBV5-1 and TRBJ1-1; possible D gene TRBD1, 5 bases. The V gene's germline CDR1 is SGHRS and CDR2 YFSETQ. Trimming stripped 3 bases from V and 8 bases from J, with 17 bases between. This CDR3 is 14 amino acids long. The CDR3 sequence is CASSSGPFVREAFF. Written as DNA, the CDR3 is TGCGCCAGCAGCTCGGGGCCTTTCGTTCGGGAAGCTTTCTTT.

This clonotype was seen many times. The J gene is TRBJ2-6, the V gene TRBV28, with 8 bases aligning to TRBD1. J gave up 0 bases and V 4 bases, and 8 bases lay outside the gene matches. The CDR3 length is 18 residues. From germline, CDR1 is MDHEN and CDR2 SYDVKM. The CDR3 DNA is TGTGCCAGCAGTTCCCTAAGACAGGGGACCTCTGGGGCCAACGTCCTGACTTTC. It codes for CASSSLRQGTSGANVLTF. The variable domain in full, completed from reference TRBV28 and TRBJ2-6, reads DVKVTQSSRYLVKRTGEKVFLECVQDMDHENMFWYRQDPGLGLRLIYFSYDVKMKEKGDIPEGYSVSREKKERFSLILESASTNQTSMYLCASSSLRQGTSGANVLTFGAGSRLTVL.

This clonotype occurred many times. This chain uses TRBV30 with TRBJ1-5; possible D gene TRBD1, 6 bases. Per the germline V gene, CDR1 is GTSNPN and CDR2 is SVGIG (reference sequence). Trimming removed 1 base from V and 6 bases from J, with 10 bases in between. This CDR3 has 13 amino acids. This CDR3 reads CAWSEQGGQPQHF. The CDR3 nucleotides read TGTGCCTGGAGTGAACAGGGCGGTCAGCCCCAGCATTTT.

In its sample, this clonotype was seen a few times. For the CDR3, the DNA is TGTGCCAGCTCCGGCCGTTCGTTAGCGGGAGGGCCCGGTGAGCAGTTCTTC. Protein sequence: CASSGRSLAGGPGEQFF. The V call is TRBV18, the J call TRBJ2-1; 11 bases are shared with TRBD2. The junction had 16 bases not matched to a gene; V was cut back by 6 bases and J by 9 bases. The CDR3 runs to 17 residues. Germline lookup yields CDR1 KGHSH and CDR2 LQKENI.

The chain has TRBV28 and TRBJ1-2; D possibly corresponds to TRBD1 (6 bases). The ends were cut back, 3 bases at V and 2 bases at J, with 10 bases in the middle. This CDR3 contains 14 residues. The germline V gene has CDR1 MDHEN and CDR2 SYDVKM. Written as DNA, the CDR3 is TGTGCCAGCAGTTTTGTACAGGGAAACTATGGCTACACCTTC. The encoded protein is CASSFVQGNYGYTF.

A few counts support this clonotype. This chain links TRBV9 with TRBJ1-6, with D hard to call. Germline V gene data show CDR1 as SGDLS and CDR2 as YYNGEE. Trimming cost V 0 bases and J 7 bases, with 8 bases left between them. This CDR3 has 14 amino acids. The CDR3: CASSVETGNSPLHF. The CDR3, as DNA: TGTGCCAGCAGCGTAGAGACGGGAAATTCACCCCTCCACTTT.